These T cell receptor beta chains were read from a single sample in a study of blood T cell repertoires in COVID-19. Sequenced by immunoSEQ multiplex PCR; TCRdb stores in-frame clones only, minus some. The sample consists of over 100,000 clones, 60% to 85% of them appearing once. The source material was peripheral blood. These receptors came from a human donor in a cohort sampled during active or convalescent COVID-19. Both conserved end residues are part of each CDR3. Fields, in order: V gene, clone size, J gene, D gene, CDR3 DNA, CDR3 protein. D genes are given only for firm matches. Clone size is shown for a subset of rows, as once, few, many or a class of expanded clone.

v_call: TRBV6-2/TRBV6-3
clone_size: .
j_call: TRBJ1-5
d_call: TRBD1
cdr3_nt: TGTGCCAGCAGTCCCCCGGGAGGACAGGGACAGCCCCAGCATTTT
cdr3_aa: CASSPPGGQGQPQHF

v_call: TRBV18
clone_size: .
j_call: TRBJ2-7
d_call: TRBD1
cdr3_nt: TGTGCCAGCTCAACTCCGGGACAGGGGGCTGTCTACGAGCAGTACTTC
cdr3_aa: CASSTPGQGAVYEQYF

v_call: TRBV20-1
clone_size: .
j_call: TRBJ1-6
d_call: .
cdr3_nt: TGCAGTGCTAGTCTGCGGGCAGGCGATAATTCACCCCTCCACTTT
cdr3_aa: CSASLRAGDNSPLHF

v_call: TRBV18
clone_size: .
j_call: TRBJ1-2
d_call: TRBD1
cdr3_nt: TGTGCCAGCTCACGGGGGACAGGGGGCTCTGGCTACACCTTC
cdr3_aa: CASSRGTGGSGYTF

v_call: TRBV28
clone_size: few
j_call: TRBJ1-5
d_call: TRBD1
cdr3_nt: TGTGCCAGCACTCTTGGGACAGGTTATAGCAATCAGCCCCAGCATTTT
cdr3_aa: CASTLGTGYSNQPQHF

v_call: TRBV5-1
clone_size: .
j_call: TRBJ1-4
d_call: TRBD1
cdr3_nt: TGCGCCAGCAGCATACAGGGGGCGGTTTTCGGAAAACTGTTTTTT
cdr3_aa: CASSIQGAVFGKLFF

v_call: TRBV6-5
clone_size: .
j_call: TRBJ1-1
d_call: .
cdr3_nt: TGTGCCAGCAGGCGGCAGAACACTGAAGCTTTCTTT
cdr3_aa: CASRRQNTEAFF

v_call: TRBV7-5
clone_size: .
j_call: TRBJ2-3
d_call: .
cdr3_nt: TGTGCCAGAAGCTTAGCTACAGGGAGCACAGATACGCAGTATTTT
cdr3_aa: CARSLATGSTDTQYF

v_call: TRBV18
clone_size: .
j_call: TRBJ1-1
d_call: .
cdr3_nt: TGTGCCAGCTCACCAACACAGGGCATGAACACTGAAGCTTTCTTT
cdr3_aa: CASSPTQGMNTEAFF

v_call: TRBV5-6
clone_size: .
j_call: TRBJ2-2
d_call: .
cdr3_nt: TGTGCCAGCAGCTTGGGGCTCCCGGGCACCGGGGAGCTGTTTTTT
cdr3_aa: CASSLGLPGTGELFF

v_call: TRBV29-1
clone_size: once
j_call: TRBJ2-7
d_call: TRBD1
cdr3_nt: TGCAGCGTTGAGGGACAGGGGCCGAAAGGGGTCTACGAGCAGTACTTC
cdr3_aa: CSVEGQGPKGVYEQYF

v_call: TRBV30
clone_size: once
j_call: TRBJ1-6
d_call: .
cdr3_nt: TGTGCCTGGAGTGTACGTCGGACACATAATTCACCCCTCCACTTT
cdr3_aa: CAWSVRRTHNSPLHF

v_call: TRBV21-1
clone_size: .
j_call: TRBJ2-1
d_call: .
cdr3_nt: TGTGCCAGCAGCAAAGACGGGGCTTGCGAGCGGGAGTACAACAATGAGCAGTTCTTC
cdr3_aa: CASSKDGACEREYNNEQFF

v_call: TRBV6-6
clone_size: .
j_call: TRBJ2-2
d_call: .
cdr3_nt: TGTGCCAGCAGCGATACAGGTTCGAACACCGGGGAGCTGTTTTTT
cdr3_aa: CASSDTGSNTGELFF

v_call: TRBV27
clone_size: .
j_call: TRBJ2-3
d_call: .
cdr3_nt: TGTGCCAGCAGTTTATTGGTGGGGGCGGGTACAGATACGCAGTATTTT
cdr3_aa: CASSLLVGAGTDTQYF

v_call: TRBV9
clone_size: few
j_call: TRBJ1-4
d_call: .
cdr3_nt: TGTGCCAGCAGCGTACAGGGGCTGAATGAAAAACTGTTTTTT
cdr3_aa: CASSVQGLNEKLFF

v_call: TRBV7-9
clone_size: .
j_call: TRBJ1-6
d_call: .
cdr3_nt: TGTGCCAGCAGCTTTCAGGGTCCCCTATCCGCACCCCTCCACTTT
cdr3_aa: CASSFQGPLSAPLHF

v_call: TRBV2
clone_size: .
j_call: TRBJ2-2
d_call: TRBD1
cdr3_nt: TGTGCCAGCAGTGCCTCAGGGGGCAGGGCCGGGGAGCTGTTTTTT
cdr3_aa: CASSASGGRAGELFF

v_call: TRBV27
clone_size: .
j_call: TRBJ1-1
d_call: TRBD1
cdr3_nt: TGTGCCAGCGGGGACAGGCACACTGAAGCTTTCTTT
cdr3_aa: CASGDRHTEAFF

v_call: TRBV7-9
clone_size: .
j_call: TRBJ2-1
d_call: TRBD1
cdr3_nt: TGTGCCAGCAGCTTCGACAGGGCGTTGTTGAATGAGCAGTTCTTC
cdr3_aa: CASSFDRALLNEQFF

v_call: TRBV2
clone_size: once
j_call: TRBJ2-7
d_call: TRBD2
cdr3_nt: TGTGCCAGCAGCATACCGGGACTAGGGGCTTACGAGCAGTACTTC
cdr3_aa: CASSIPGLGAYEQYF

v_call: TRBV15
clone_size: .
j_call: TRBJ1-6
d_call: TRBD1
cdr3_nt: TGTGCCACCAGCAGAGTGTCTTGGACAGGGGGAGTTAACTCCTATAATTCACCCCTCCACTTT
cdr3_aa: CATSRVSWTGGVNSYNSPLHF

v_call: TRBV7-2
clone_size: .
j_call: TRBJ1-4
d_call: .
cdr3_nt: TGTGCCAGCAGCTACAGTGCAACTAATGAAAAACTGTTTTTT
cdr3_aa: CASSYSATNEKLFF

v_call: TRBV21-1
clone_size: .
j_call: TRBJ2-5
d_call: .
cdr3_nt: TGTGCCAGCAGCAAAGAGGGTAGAAAAATAACCGGGACAGACCAAGAGACCCAGTACTTC
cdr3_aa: CASSKEGRKITGTDQETQYF

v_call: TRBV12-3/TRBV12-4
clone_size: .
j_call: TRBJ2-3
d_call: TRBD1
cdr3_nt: TGTGCCAGCATGGGACAGGGGTGGTATTTT
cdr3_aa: CASMGQGWYF

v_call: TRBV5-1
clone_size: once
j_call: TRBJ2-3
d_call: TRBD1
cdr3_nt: TGCGCCAGCAGCCTGACAGGGAGCACAGATACGCAGTATTTT
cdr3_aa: CASSLTGSTDTQYF

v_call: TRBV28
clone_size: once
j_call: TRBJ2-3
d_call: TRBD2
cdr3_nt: TGTGCCAGCAGTCCCCCGGGACTAGCGGGAGTAGCAGATACGCAGTATTTT
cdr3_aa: CASSPPGLAGVADTQYF

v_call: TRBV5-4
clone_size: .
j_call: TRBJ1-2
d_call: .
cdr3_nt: TGTGCCAGCAGCTTGGACCAGGGTTTAAACTATGGCTACACCTTC
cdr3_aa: CASSLDQGLNYGYTF

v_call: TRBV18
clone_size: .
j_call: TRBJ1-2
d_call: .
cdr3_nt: TGTGCCAGCTCACCTTGGAGGGAGGCATTGCCCTATGGCTACACCTTC
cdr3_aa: CASSPWREALPYGYTF

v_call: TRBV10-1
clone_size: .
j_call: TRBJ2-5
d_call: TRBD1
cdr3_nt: TGCGCCAGCAGTGATACAGGGGAAGAGACCCAGTACTTC
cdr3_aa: CASSDTGEETQYF

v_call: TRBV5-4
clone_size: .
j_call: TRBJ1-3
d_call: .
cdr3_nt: TGTGCCAGCAGCTTAAACAGGGAAGTCCCCATATATTTT
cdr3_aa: CASSLNREVPIYF

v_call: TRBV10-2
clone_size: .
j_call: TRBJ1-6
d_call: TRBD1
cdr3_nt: TGCGCCAGCAGAGAAACAGGGGCGAGCTCCTATAATTCACCCCTCCACTTT
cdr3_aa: CASRETGASSYNSPLHF

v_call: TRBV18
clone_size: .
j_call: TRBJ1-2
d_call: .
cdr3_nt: TGTGCCAGCTCACAACAGGCGGAGGGGTCCGGCTACACCTTC
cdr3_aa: CASSQQAEGSGYTF

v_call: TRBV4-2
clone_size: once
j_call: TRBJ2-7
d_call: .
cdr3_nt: TGTGCCAGCAGCCAAGCCGCGGCGGCGTCCTACGAGCAGTACTTC
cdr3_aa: CASSQAAAASYEQYF

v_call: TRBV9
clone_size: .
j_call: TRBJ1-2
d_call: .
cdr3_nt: TGTGCCAGCAGCGCAGAAGGCCCGGGTGGCTACACCTTC
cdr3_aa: CASSAEGPGGYTF

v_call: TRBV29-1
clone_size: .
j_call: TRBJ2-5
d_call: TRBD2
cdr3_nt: TGCAGCGTTGCAGGGCTAGCGGGGGGTTCTACTGAGACCCAGTACTTC
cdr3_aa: CSVAGLAGGSTETQYF

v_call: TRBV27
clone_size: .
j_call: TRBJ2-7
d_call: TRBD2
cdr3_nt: TGTGCCAGCAGTTTTACAGCGGGAGGGCCTTACGAGCAGTACTTC
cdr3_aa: CASSFTAGGPYEQYF

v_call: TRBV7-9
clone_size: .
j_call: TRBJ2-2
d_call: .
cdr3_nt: TGTGCCAGAAACACTAGGGACACCGGGGAGCTGTTTTTT
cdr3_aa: CARNTRDTGELFF